This paragraph covers one T cell receptor beta chain sequence. The sample originates from a study of blood T cell repertoires in COVID-19. Germline CDR1 reads LGHDT; CDR2 reads YNNKEL (reference sequence). The CDR3 is made up of 14 amino acids. V trimming: 7 bases; J trimming: 3 bases; junction bases outside the gene matches: 3. Per the study methods: Nucleated cell counts were estimated from reference gene primer amplification. The protocol was immunoSEQ multiplex PCR, while the TCRdb copy is restricted to in-frame clones and leaves out a portion. Clone size and V and J calls were adopted from that table, with D and trimming inferred from the DNA. The sample consists of some 330,000 clones, about 89% of them appearing once.

The specimen was PBMCs or T cells enriched from blood (not recorded which). This receptor was obtained from a man in his forties in a cohort exposed to, infected with or recovered from COVID-19 (not recorded which). The chain has TRBV3-1 (or the pseudogene TRBV3-2) and TRBJ2-7; 13 positions agree with TRBD2. CDR3: CASTGTSGNYEQYF. The CDR3 DNA is TGTGCCAGCACCGGGACTAGCGGGAACTACGAGCAGTACTTC.